This TCR beta chain comes out of a study of Graves' ophthalmopathy and Graves' hyperthyroidism. The sequenced template was RNA, covering the TCR beta CDR3 region. Scientists carried out first-round RT-PCR using HTBI primers and then a second-round multiplex PCR. Using its own MiXCR run on the multiplex PCR reads, TCRdb lists one record per CDR3 protein. The sample carries hundreds of thousands of distinct CDR3 sequences, over 20% recorded once. Calling hyperthyroidism stable required that no ophthalmopathy show up within 18 months of follow-up. Aged 18 to 65, hyperthyroidism patients had new diagnoses of under 2 months' duration. None of the included patients had other autoimmune diseases, uncontrolled infections, pregnancy or lactation, as these led to exclusion. The CDR3 runs to 17 residues. The V gene's germline CDR1 is DFQATT and CDR2 SNEGSKA (reference sequence). Trimming removed 0 bases from V and 5 bases from J; junction bases left unmatched: 7.

The rearrangement joins TRBV20-1 to TRBJ2-5; 15 positions match TRBD2. The sequencing sample was made of peripheral blood. The source of this sequence is a woman in her late teens or twenties with stable Graves' hyperthyroidism. Some clones in this sample may be carry-over from other donors' samples. CDR3 coding DNA: TGCAGTGCTAGAGATGGACTAGCGGGGGGGCCATACGAGACCCAGTACTTC. This sequence encodes CSARDGLAGGPYETQYF.